The source of this T cell receptor (beta chain) is a study of blood T cell repertoires in acute mononucleosis (TCRdb year 2020). Study-wide context: Acute-phase samples, representing the primary response, were taken within 2 weeks of symptom onset. During acute infection, mean YVL-BR-specific and GLC-BM-specific cells made up about 2.1% and 1.1% of blood CD8 T cells. The mean blood EBV load was 3.8 log10 genome copies per million B cells in acute infection and just over 2.5 at convalescence. Overall study results and their limits: GLC-BM selection appeared to involve both chains, including public TCRbeta motifs on BV14-BJ2 and BV20-BJ1 alongside a TCRalpha motif on AV5-AJ31. Only a few donors were included in the cohort, so group averages were based on very few individuals. Although only 8% to 9.5% of unique acute clonotypes carried over into convalescence, these persisting clonotypes made up most of the response, and the remainder were seemingly replaced by new, diverse de novo clonotypes. The low acute-to-convalescent clonotype overlap might be partly explained by sampling error, because only a fraction of each donor's blood was analyzed.

According to the study, the label for this sample's time point signals: acute infectious mononucleosis, at clinical presentation within 2 weeks of symptom onset (visit 1). The study tracked CD8 T cell responses to two immunodominant EBV epitopes, BRLF1 109 (YVL-BR) and BMLF1 280 (GLC-BM), over primary infection. A positive serum heterophile antibody test together with EBV viral capsid antigen-specific IgM pointed to primary EBV infection. Magnetic positive selection (MACS) was first used to enrich total CD8 T cells from PBMCs. A FACSAria III was used to sort live CD3+ CD8+ tetramer+ cells to over 90% purity. A PE-conjugated tetramer loaded with the BMLF1 280-288 peptide was used to sort the cells. Directly ex vivo after tetramer sorting, the TCR repertoires of EBV epitope-specific CD8 T cells were deep-sequenced at acute infection and at convalescence. The donors were three individuals between 18 and 29 years old who had clinical acute infectious mononucleosis along with laboratory evidence of primary EBV infection. Heparinized peripheral blood was drawn at clinical presentation with mononucleosis symptoms and was drawn again about 6 months later. Ficoll-Paque density gradient centrifugation was used to isolate PBMCs.

This clone was counted once. The junction does not match germline at one end; this may be a read error. Total RNA from at least 9,000 sorted tetramer+ CD8 T cells was reverse transcribed into cDNA for TCR profiling. PCR with primers that anneal to V and J regions amplified CDR3 regions and added unique molecular identifiers to track templates. The immunoSEQ platform, including its sequencing and error-correction standards, was used to profile TCRalpha and TCRbeta chains. Regarding the original processing steps: Clonal copy numbers were corrected for sequencing and PCR errors, and CDR3s were defined according to IMGT conventions. Analysis was restricted to productive rearrangements and performed with immunoSEQ Analyzer versions 2.0 and 3.0, while gene-pairing frequencies underwent further processing in Microsoft Excel. Circos plots were used to visualize V-J pairings, and MEME together with a custom motifSearch program was used to find CDR3 motifs. The probability of generation of TCR sequences was calculated using the OLGA algorithm. A clonotype seen at both visits was called persistent, a clonotype seen only at the acute visit was called nonpersistent, and a clonotype seen only at convalescence was called de novo. A public TCR was defined as an amino acid clonotype used by more than one donor. The source is immuneACCESS, and TCRdb retained only in-frame sequences with V and J called. Part of the clones is not carried over; for the studies checked, unresolved V genes explain less than half of this, and the remainder is unexplained. V, J and clone size were drawn from that table, and D and trimming were deduced from the DNA. The sample data list around 2,500 clones, and about two thirds of these were observed just once. Of the sample, approximately 49% is held by the ten largest clones.

Spanning cysteine to phenylalanine, the CDR3 consists of 14 amino acids. Only CDR3 DNA remains: 42 bases, in frame from the first base. Via the germline V gene, CDR1 is MNHGY and CDR2 SAAAGT. The clonotype comes from a woman under 30 with infectious mononucleosis caused by EBV. The sample here was EBV GLC epitope tetramer+ CD8+ T cells sorted from PBMCs, taken during acute infectious mononucleosis. The cell subset or site label here, explained by the study, means: CD8 T cells binding tetramer with EBV BMLF1 280-288 peptide (GLC-BM). This sequence uses TRBV6-8 and TRBJ2-7; no D segment can be confidently identified. The CDR3: CAISDDRSDYEQYF. In nucleotides, the sequence is TGTGCCATCAGTGATGACCGAAGCGACTACGAGCAGTACTTC.